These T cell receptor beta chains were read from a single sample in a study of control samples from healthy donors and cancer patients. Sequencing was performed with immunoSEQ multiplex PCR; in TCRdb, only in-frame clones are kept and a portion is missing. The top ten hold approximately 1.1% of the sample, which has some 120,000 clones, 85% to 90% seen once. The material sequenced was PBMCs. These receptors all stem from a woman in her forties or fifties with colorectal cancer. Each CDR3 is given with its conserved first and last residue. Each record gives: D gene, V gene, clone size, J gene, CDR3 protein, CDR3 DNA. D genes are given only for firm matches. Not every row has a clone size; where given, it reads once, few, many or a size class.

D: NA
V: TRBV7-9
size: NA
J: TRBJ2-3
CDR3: CASSFLGQHTDTQYF
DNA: TGTGCCAGCAGCTTTCTAGGACAGCACACAGATACGCAGTATTTT

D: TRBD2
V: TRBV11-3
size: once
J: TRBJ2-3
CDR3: CASSLRLAGGPEDTQYF
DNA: TGTGCCAGCAGCTTAAGGCTAGCGGGGGGGCCCGAAGATACGCAGTATTTT

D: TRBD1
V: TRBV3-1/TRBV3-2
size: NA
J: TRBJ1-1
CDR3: CASSDRGGNTEAFF
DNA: TGTGCCAGCAGCGACAGGGGGGGGAACACTGAAGCTTTCTTT

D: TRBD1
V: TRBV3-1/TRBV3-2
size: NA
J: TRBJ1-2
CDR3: CASSQGTGGTGYTF
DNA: TGTGCCAGCAGCCAAGGGACAGGGGGCACTGGCTACACCTTC

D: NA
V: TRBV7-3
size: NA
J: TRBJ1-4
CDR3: CASSPRLGFF
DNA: TGTGCCAGCAGCCCCCGTTTGGGGTTTTTT

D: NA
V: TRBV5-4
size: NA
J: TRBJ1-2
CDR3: CASSAEGSYGYTF
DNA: TGTGCCAGCAGCGCCGAAGGGAGCTATGGCTACACCTTC

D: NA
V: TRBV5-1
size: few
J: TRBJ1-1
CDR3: CASSLGRIRKGPTEAFF
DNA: TGCGCCAGCAGCTTGGGGCGTATAAGGAAAGGGCCCACTGAAGCTTTCTTT

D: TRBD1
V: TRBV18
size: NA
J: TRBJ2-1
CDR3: CASTQGPQGWQFF
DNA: TGTGCCAGCACACAGGGGCCCCAGGGATGGCAGTTCTTC

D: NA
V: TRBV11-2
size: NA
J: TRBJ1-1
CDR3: CASSNDRSTEAFF
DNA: TGTGCCAGCAGCAATGATAGGTCCACTGAAGCTTTCTTT

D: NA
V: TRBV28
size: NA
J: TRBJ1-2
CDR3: CASSSLIVTNGYTF
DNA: TGTGCCAGCAGTTCCCTGATTGTGACGAATGGCTACACCTTC

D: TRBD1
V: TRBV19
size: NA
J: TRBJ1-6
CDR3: CASDLRGDYSPLHF
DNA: TGTGCCAGCGACCTCAGGGGGGATTATTCACCCCTCCACTTT